This is a list of T cell receptor beta chains from one sample in a study of CD8 T cells in ankylosing spondylitis. Each CDR3 protein gets one entry after TCRdb re-called the 5' RACE reads with MiXCR. The sample records fewer than 200,000 distinct CDR3 sequences, 15% to 20% being singletons. Material for sequencing was blood, either unsorted or a sorted T cell fraction (not recorded which). The receptors derive from a male donor between 5 and 35 years old with ankylosing spondylitis or in good health (not recorded which). Both conserved end residues are part of each CDR3. A D gene is named only where the DNA matches it firmly. Expanded clones get a size class; other rows say once, few or many, or leave the size out.

TGTGCCAGCAGTGACCGGACAGGGGTTTCTTTAGGGAATGAGCAGTTCTTC,CASSDRTGVSLGNEQFF,TRBJ2-1,17,TRBD1,few,TRBV6-5
TGTGCCAGCAGTGATCCCCCGCGGACAGATACGCAGTATTTT,CASSDPPRTDTQYF,TRBJ2-3,14,-,many,TRBV2
TGTGCCAGCAGAACGCCGCGGACCAAAAACATTCAGTACTTC,CASRTPRTKNIQYF,TRBJ2-4,14,-,-,TRBV12-3/TRBV12-4
TGTGCCAGCAGAGGGGCCGGAACAGATACGCAGTATTTT,CASRGAGTDTQYF,TRBJ2-3,13,-,many,TRBV27
TGTGCCAGCAGCCCCCAAGGACAGGGCTACGAGCAGTACTTC,CASSPQGQGYEQYF,TRBJ2-7,14,TRBD1,-,TRBV7-6
TGTGCCAGCAGCCGCAAACCGTCTGGAAATGAGCAGTTCTTC,CASSRKPSGNEQFF,TRBJ2-1,14,-,few,TRBV7-6
TGTGCCAGCAGACACCGGGACAGGGGCGAGCAGTACTTC,CASRHRDRGEQYF,TRBJ2-7,13,TRBD1,many,TRBV6-5
TGTGCCAGCAGCTCGCGGACAAGCTATGGCTACACCTTC,CASSSRTSYGYTF,TRBJ1-2,13,-,many,TRBV7-8
TGTGCCAGCTCACCCTCCGGGACTAGCAGCACCGGGGAGCTGTTTTTT,CASSPSGTSSTGELFF,TRBJ2-2,16,TRBD2,many,TRBV18
TGTGCCAGCAGTGAACCCGGACTAGCGCTCAATGAGCAGTTCTTC,CASSEPGLALNEQFF,TRBJ2-1,15,TRBD2,many,TRBV25-1
TGCAGCGTTGTTTTCTGGCTAGCGGGAGAGAATGAGCAGTTCTTC,CSVVFWLAGENEQFF,TRBJ2-1,15,TRBD2,many,TRBV29-1
TGTGCCAGCAGTGAGCCAACAGGGACGTTCGCGAACACCGGGGAGCTGTTTTTT,CASSEPTGTFANTGELFF,TRBJ2-2,18,-,many,TRBV25-1
TGTGCCAGCAGCAGACAGGGCGGGTCCTACGAGCAGTACTTC,CASSRQGGSYEQYF,TRBJ2-7,14,TRBD1,many,TRBV25-1
TGTGCCATCAGTGATCCGGGACTAGCGGGAGGAGACGAGCAGTACTTC,CAISDPGLAGGDEQYF,TRBJ2-7,16,TRBD2,many,TRBV10-3
TGCAGTGCTAGAGATCTCACTAGCGGGAGGCCCACTAGCACAGATACGCAGTATTTT,CSARDLTSGRPTSTDTQYF,TRBJ2-3,19,TRBD2,many,TRBV20-1
TGCGCCAGCAGCTTGGGGGGAGTACGGGAGACCCAGTACTTC,CASSLGGVRETQYF,TRBJ2-5,14,-,many,TRBV5-1
TGTGCCAGCAGTCCAGGGTTTAATTCACCCCTCCACTTT,CASSPGFNSPLHF,TRBJ1-6,13,-,-,TRBV6-6
TGTGCCAGCACGACTAGCGGGGGGAACAATGAGCAGTTCTTC,CASTTSGGNNEQFF,TRBJ2-1,14,TRBD2,many,TRBV7-9
TGTGCCAGCAGCTTAATAGCGCGGAGCTCCTACGAGCAGTACTTC,CASSLIARSSYEQYF,TRBJ2-7,15,-,many,TRBV7-2
TGTGCCAGCAGTGGGGACAGAGCTGAGAACACCGGGGAGCTGTTTTTT,CASSGDRAENTGELFF,TRBJ2-2,16,TRBD1,many,TRBV6-4
TGTGCCAGCACCCCCGGAGCGGAGCAGTATTTT,CASTPGAEQYF,TRBJ2-3,11,-,many,TRBV6-6
TGTGCCAGCAGTTTCCTAGGGACTAGCGGTACAGGCACCGGGGAGCTGTTTTTT,CASSFLGTSGTGTGELFF,TRBJ2-2,18,TRBD2,many,TRBV27
TGCAGTGCTAGGGCAACAGGAGAGACCCAGTACTTC,CSARATGETQYF,TRBJ2-5,12,-,many,TRBV20-1
TGTGCCAGCAGCAATGGGGGGTCCTACAATGAGCAGTTCTTC,CASSNGGSYNEQFF,TRBJ2-1,14,-,-,TRBV12-3/TRBV12-4
TGTGCCAGCTTGGCGGGAGACTCCACCGGGGAGCTGTTTTTT,CASLAGDSTGELFF,TRBJ2-2,14,TRBD2,many,TRBV2
TGTGCCATCAGTGAGCAGGGGCAAGAGACCCAGTACTTC,CAISEQGQETQYF,TRBJ2-5,13,-,-,TRBV10-3
TGTGCCAGCAGCCACGGGGGACTAGCGAGCAATGAGCAGTTCTTC,CASSHGGLASNEQFF,TRBJ2-1,15,TRBD2,many,TRBV6-2/TRBV6-3
TGTGCCACCAGTGATGGGGAGGAGTACAATGAGCAGTTCTTC,CATSDGEEYNEQFF,TRBJ2-1,14,-,-,TRBV24-1
TGTGCCAGCTCACCACCTAGAGTCAGTAGCGAGCAGTACTTC,CASSPPRVSSEQYF,TRBJ2-7,14,-,-,TRBV18
TGTGCCAGCAGCTTCCGAGCTAGTGATGAGCAGTTCTTC,CASSFRASDEQFF,TRBJ2-1,13,-,many,TRBV11-2
TGTGCCAGCAGCTTCAGGGGGACCCAGTACTTC,CASSFRGTQYF,TRBJ2-5,11,-,many,TRBV11-2
TGTGCCAGCATAACTAGCGGGAGTAGTACTGAGCAGTTCTTC,CASITSGSSTEQFF,TRBJ2-1,14,TRBD2,many,TRBV12-3/TRBV12-4
TGCAGTGCTAGCTATCAGGGGGTGGGTCAGCCCCAGCATTTT,CSASYQGVGQPQHF,TRBJ1-5,14,TRBD1,many,TRBV20-1
TGTGCCACCGAGCTAGCGGGGGGGAATGAGCAGTTCTTC,CATELAGGNEQFF,TRBJ2-1,13,TRBD2,-,TRBV10-3
TGTGCCAGCATCCCAAGTGTAAGGAAAGCTTTCTTT,CASIPSVRKAFF,TRBJ1-1,12,-,many,TRBV5-5
TGTGCCAGCAGCAAAGGGTCATTAGCCAAAAACATTCAGTACTTC,CASSKGSLAKNIQYF,TRBJ2-4,15,-,many,TRBV21-1
TGTGCCAGCACCGAATACAGCACCGGGGAGCTGTTTTTT,CASTEYSTGELFF,TRBJ2-2,13,-,many,TRBV12-3/TRBV12-4
TGCAGCGTTGAAGATCCCGACAGCAACTATGGCTACACCTTC,CSVEDPDSNYGYTF,TRBJ1-2,14,-,many,TRBV29-1
TGCAGCGTCGGGGACAGCCCCACCGAAGCTTTCTTT,CSVGDSPTEAFF,TRBJ1-1,12,TRBD1,many,TRBV29-1
TGCAGCGCGGACAGGGGGCGTAACACCGGGGAGCTGTTTTTT,CSADRGRNTGELFF,TRBJ2-2,14,TRBD1,many,TRBV29-1
TGTGCCAGCAACTTTCAGGGGTCTAATTCACCCCTCCACTTT,CASNFQGSNSPLHF,TRBJ1-6,14,-,many,TRBV12-3/TRBV12-4
TGTGCCACTAGACAGGGACCGAACACCGGGGAGCTGTTTTTT,CATRQGPNTGELFF,TRBJ2-2,14,TRBD1,many,TRBV15
TGTGCCAGCAGCGTGGGACGGAACCAAGAGACCCAGTACTTC,CASSVGRNQETQYF,TRBJ2-5,14,-,many,TRBV7-9
TGTGCCAGCAGCCTCGTCGGGACAGGGAACACCGGGGAGCTGTTTTTT,CASSLVGTGNTGELFF,TRBJ2-2,16,TRBD1,many,TRBV7-9
TGTGCCAGCAGTATCTCGCACAGGAATGAGCAGTTCTTC,CASSISHRNEQFF,TRBJ2-1,13,-,many,TRBV27
TGTGCCAGTAGTATAGCAGAGGATGAGCAGTTCTTC,CASSIAEDEQFF,TRBJ2-1,12,-,many,TRBV19
TGCGCCAGCAGCGGGCCGGGACAGAATACCGGGGAGCTGTTTTTT,CASSGPGQNTGELFF,TRBJ2-2,15,TRBD1,many,TRBV5-1
TGCGCCAGCAGCTTGACAGGATTGAGAGGAAACGAGCAGTACTTC,CASSLTGLRGNEQYF,TRBJ2-7,15,-,many,TRBV5-1
TGTGCCAGCAGTTACTCTCGGGACAGAGGGAATGAGCAGTTCTTC,CASSYSRDRGNEQFF,TRBJ2-1,15,TRBD1,-,TRBV6-2/TRBV6-3
TGCAGTGCTAGAAGGGGAAGCAATCAGCCCCAGCATTTT,CSARRGSNQPQHF,TRBJ1-5,13,-,many,TRBV20-1
TGTGCCAGCAGCGTGGAAGACCTCCCTCGAGCGCAGTACTTC,CASSVEDLPRAQYF,TRBJ2-7,14,-,few,TRBV9
TGTGCCATCAGTGAGGGGCGGACAGGGGGCTTCTACGAGCAGTACTTC,CAISEGRTGGFYEQYF,TRBJ2-7,16,TRBD1,many,TRBV10-3